Included here is one TCR beta chain sequence, with context. Antigen: not known. Cells were stimulated nonspecifically with anti-CD3/anti-CD28 magnetic beads. CD4+ T cells upregulating both CD40 ligand and CD69 were sorted as responding cells. Before stimulation, PBMCs underwent CD8+ T cell depletion. J was trimmed by 3 bases and V by 6 bases; bases with no gene match: 13. This CDR3 spans 17 amino acids. Germline CDR1 and CDR2: SGHRS and YFSETQ. The libraries were made with immunoSEQ version 4 in survey mode. Data came from immunoSEQ multiplex PCR; TCRdb stores just in-frame clones and leaves some out. The sample lists 35,000 to 55,000 clones; roughly nine tenths were seen once. This sample is part of a study of persistence of HIV-infected CD4 T cells. Looking at the study overall: Median time on suppressive ART was seven to eight years. Anti-CD3/anti-CD28 stimulation activated a higher proportion of cells than antigen stimulation, with lower memory fraction. Study conclusions and caveats: Compared with CD3/CD28-stimulated cells, CMV- and Gag-responding cells showed lower TCRbeta richness.

Source: CD4+ T cells sorted from PBMCs after roughly 18-hour stimulation, taken from a patient who received antiretroviral therapy. This chain uses TRBV5-1 with TRBJ1-4; 8 bases fit TRBD1. This receptor was identified in an adult man with HIV who was CMV-seropositive. CDR3 region: CASTQAGGAGSNEKLFF. For the CDR3, the DNA is TGCGCCAGCACTCAGGCAGGGGGCGCAGGCTCTAATGAAAAACTGTTTTTT.